The clone carrying this TCR beta chain was recorded only once. This sample was taken from a study of blood T cell repertoires in COVID-19. Across the whole study: Sites in the United States, Italy and Spain provided acute and convalescent COVID-19 samples. From T cells, B-cell-depleted T cells, or PBMCs came the material, which was cDNA or gDNA.

Methods used by the authors: How many nucleated cells were present was estimated from reference gene primer amplification. Method: immunoSEQ multiplex PCR; TCRdb's copy keeps in-frame clones and lacks some. V and J calls and clone size are as listed in that table; D and trimming were resolved from the DNA. The sample holds about 95,000 clones; 75% to 95% are singletons and the top ten take roughly 4%. The trim removed 5 bases at V and 6 bases at J, leaving 7 bases unmatched. Germline V CDR1 and CDR2: SGHTA, FQGNSA. The CDR3 consists of 15 residues. Material for sequencing was peripheral blood. This chain uses TRBV7-2 with TRBJ2-1, with 10 bases fitting TRBD2. The TCR was taken from a woman between 45 and 65 years old in a cohort sampled during active COVID-19. The CDR3 nucleotides read TGTGCCAGCAGCCGCTCGAGGACTAGCGGCAATGAGCAGTTCTTC. It translates to CASSRSRTSGNEQFF.